This T cell receptor beta chain was recorded in a study of T cells in Graves' hyperthyroidism and ophthalmopathy. General study results and limits: Ophthalmopathy was identified by the model a median approximately 6.4 months ahead of onset. Most thyroid clonotypes with frequency above 0.001 were detected in blood.

TCR beta CDR3 sequences were amplified from RNA transcripts. First-round RT-PCR with HTBI primers amplified the TCR CDR3 region. TCRdb reprocessed the multiplex PCR reads via MiXCR and lists one record per CDR3 protein. The sample yields roughly 330,000 distinct CDR3 sequences, approximately 15% seen once. This clonotype was counted many times. No antigen is known for it. The CDR3 has 13 amino acids. CDR1 is SNHLY, CDR2 FYNNEI, per germline. The V gene lost 7 bases and the J gene lost 3 bases, with 12 bases spanning the gap. The sequencing sample was made of blood. This clonotype was obtained from a man aged 25 to 40 with Graves' hyperthyroidism. The chain combines TRBV2 with TRBJ1-2, with unresolved D. In DNA form, the CDR3 reads TGTGCCAGCAAATTCGAGGAGGACTATGGCTACACCTTC. It encodes CASKFEEDYGYTF.